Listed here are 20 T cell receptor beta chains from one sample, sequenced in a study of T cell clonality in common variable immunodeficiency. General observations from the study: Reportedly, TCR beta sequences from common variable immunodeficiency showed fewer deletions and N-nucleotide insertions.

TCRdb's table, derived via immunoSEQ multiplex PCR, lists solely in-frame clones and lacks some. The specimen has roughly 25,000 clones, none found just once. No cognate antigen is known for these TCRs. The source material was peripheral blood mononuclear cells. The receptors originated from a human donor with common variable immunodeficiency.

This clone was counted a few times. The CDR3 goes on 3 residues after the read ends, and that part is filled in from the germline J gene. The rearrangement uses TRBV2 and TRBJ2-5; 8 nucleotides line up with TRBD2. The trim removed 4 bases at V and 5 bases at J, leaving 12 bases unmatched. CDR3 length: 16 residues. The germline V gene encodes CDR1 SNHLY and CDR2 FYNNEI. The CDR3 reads CASSGTSLRVGETQYF. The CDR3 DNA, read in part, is TGTGCCAGCAGTGGGACTAGCTTGAGGGTTGGGGAGACC.

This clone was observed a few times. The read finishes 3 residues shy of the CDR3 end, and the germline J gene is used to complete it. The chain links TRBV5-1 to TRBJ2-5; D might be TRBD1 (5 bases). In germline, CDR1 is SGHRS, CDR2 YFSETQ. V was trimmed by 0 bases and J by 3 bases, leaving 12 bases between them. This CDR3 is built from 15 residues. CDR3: CASSLVQGGKETQYF. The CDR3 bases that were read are TGCGCCAGCAGCTTGGTGCAGGGTGGAAAAGAGACC. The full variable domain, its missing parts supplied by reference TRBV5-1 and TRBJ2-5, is KAGVTQTPRYLIKTRGQQVTLSCSPISGHRSVSWYQQTPGQGLQFLFEYFSETQRNKGNFPGRFSGRQFSNSRSEMNVSTLELGDSALYLCASSLVQGGKETQYFGPGTRLLVL.

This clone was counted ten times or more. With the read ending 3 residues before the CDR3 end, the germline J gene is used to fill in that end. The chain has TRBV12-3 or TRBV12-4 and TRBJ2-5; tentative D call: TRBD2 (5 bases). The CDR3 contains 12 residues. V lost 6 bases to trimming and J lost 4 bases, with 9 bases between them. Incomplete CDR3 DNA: TGTGCCAGCAGGCTGGACTTAGAGACC. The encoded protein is CASRLDLET. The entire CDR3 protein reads CASRLDLETQYF.

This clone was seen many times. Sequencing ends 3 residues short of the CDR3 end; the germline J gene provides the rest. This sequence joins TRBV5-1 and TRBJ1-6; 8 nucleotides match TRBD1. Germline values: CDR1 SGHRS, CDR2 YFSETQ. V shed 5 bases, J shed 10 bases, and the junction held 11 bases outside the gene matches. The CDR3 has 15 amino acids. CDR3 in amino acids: CASRVQGAPGSPLHF. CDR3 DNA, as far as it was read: TGCGCCAGCAGAGTTCAGGGGGCCCCTGGGTCACCC.

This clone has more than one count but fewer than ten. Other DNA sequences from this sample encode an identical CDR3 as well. CDR3 DNA, as far as it was read: TGTGCCAGCAGTGAGGGGGCATCGGGGTCACCC. Translation gives CASSEGASGSP. The entire CDR3 protein reads CASSEGASGSPLHF. This chain connects TRBV2 to TRBJ1-6; tentative D call: TRBD1 (6 bases). The read halts 3 residues ahead of the CDR3 end, with the missing end drawn from the germline J gene. The CDR3 runs 14 residues. In germline, CDR1 is SNHLY, CDR2 FYNNEI. V dropped 3 bases and J dropped 10 bases, with 13 bases sitting between them.

CDR3 loop: CSARVLAGYDEQYF. The CDR3 bases that were read are TGCAGTGCTAGAGTCCTAGCGGGATACGACGAG. The chain links TRBV20-1 to TRBJ2-7, with 9 bases lining up with TRBD2. The read halts 3 residues ahead of the CDR3 end, with the missing end drawn from the germline J gene. Germline CDR1 is DFQATT and CDR2 is SNEGSKA (reference sequence). V trimming: 1 base; J trimming: 5 bases; junction bases outside the gene matches: 6. The CDR3 has 14 residues.

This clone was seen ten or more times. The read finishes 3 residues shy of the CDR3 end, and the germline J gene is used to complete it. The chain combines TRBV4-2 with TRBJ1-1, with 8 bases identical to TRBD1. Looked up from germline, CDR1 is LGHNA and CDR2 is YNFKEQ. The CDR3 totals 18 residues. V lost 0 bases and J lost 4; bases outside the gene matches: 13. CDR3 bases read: TGTGCCAGCAGCCAAGATAGGGCCAGACAGGGGAGGGGCACTGAA. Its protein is CASSQDRARQGRGTE. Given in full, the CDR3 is CASSQDRARQGRGTEAFF.

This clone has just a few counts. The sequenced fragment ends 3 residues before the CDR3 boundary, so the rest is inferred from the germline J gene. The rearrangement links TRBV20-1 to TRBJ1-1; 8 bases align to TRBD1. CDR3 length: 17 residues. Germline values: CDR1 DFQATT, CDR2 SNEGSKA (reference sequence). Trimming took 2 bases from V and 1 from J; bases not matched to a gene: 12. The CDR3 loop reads CSARKVWAGGSNTEAFF. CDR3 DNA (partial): TGCAGTGCTAGAAAGGTATGGGCAGGGGGCTCGAACACTGAA.

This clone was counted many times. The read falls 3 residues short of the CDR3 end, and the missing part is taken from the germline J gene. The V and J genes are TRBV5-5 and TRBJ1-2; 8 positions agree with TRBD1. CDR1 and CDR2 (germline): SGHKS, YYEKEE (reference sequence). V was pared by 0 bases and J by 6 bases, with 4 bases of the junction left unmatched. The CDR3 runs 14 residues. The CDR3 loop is CASSLVRTGHGYTF. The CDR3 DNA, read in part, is TGTGCCAGCAGCTTGGTCCGGACAGGGCATGGC.

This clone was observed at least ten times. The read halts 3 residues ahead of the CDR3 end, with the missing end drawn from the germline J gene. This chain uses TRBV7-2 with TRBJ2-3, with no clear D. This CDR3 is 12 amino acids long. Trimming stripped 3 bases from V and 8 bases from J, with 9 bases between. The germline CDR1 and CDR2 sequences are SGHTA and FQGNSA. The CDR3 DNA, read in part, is TGTGCCAGCAGCTTCTCTCAGGCTACG. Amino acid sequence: CASSFSQAT. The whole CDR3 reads CASSFSQATQYF.

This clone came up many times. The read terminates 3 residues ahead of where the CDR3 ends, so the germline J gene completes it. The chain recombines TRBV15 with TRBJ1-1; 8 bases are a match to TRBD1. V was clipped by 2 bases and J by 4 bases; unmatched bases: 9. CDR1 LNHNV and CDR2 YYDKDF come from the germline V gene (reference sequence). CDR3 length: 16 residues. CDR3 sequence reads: CATSRPDRGGSTEAFF. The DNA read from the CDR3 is TGTGCCACCAGCAGACCCGACAGGGGCGGATCCACTGAA.

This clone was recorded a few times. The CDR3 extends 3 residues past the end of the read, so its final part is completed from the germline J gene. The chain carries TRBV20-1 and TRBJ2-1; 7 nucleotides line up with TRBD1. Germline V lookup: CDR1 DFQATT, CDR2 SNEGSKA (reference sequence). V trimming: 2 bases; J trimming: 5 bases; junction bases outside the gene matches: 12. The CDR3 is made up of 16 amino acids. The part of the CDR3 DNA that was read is TGCAGTGCTAGACCTACCCTAACAGGGGTCGACAATGAG. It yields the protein CSARPTLTGVDNE. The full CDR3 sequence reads CSARPTLTGVDNEQFF.

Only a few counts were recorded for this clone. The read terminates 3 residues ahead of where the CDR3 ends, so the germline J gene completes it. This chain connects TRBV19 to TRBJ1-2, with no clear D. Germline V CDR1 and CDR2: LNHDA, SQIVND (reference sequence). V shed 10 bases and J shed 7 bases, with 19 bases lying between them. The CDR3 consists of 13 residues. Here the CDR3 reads CATSPLFEGGYTF. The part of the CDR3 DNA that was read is TGTGCCACCTCCCCGCTTTTCGAGGGTGGC.

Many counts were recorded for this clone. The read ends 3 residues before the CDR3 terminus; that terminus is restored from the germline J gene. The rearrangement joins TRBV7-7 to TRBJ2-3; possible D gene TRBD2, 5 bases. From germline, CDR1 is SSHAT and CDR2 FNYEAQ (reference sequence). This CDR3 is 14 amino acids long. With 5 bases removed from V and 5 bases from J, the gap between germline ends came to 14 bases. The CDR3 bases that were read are TGTGCCAGCAGCCCCGGCGGGCTCGAAGATACG. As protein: CASSPGGLEDT. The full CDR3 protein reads CASSPGGLEDTQYF.

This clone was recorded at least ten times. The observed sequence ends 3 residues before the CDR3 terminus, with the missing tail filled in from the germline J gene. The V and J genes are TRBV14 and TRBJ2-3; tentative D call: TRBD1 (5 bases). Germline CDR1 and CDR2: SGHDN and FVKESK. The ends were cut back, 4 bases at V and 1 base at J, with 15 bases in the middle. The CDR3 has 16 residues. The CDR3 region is CASSPRQDRRTDTQYF. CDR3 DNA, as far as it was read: TGTGCCAGCAGCCCCCGGCAAGACAGACGCACAGATACG.

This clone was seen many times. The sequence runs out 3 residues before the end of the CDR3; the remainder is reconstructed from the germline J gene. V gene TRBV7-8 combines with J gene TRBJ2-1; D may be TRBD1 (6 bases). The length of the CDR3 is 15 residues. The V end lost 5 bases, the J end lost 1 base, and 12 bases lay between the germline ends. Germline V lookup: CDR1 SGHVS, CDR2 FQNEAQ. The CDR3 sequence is CASSGTGLSYNEQFF. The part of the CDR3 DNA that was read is TGTGCCAGCAGCGGTACAGGGTTATCCTACAATGAG.

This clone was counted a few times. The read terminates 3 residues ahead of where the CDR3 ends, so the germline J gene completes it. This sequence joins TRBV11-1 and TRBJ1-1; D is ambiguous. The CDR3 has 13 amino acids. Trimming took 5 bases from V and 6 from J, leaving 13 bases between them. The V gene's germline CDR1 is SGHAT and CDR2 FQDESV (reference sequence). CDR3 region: CASSATDSSEAFF. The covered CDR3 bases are TGTGCCAGCAGCGCGACTGATAGTTCTGAA.

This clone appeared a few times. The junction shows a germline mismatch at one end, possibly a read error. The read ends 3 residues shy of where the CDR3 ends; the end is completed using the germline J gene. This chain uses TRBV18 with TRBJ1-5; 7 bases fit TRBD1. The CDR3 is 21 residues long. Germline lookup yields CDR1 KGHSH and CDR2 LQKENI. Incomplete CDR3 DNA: TGTGCCAGCTCACGCTTGAAAGAAGCCGAGGGGGCCCACAATAGCAAGCAGCCC. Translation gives CASSRLKEAEGAHNSKQP. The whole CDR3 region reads CASSRLKEAEGAHNSKQPQHF.

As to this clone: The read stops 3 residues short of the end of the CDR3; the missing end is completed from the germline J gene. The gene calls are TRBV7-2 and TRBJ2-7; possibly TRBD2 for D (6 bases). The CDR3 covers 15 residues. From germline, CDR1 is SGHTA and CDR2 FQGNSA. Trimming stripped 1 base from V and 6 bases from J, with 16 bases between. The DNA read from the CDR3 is TGTGCCAGCAGCTTAGTTGAGGGACTGGGGGGCGAG. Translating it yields CASSLVEGLGGE. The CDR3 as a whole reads CASSLVEGLGGEQYF. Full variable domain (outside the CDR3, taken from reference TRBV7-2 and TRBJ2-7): GAGVSQSPSNKVTEKGKDVELRCDPISGHTALYWYRQSLGQGLEFLIYFQGNSAPDKSGLPSDRFSAERTGGSVSTLTIQRTQQEDSAVYLCASSLVEGLGGEQYFGPGTRLTVT.

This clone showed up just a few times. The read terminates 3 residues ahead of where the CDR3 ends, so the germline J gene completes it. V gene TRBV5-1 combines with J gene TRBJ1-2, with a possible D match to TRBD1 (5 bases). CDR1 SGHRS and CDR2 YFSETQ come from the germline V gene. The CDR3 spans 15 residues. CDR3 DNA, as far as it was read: TGCGCCAGCAGCCAAGATACAGGAGCTCGGAGCGGC. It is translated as CASSQDTGARSG. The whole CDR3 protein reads CASSQDTGARSGYTF. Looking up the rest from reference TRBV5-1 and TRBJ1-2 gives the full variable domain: KAGVTQTPRYLIKTRGQQVTLSCSPISGHRSVSWYQQTPGQGLQFLFEYFSETQRNKGNFPGRFSGRQFSNSRSEMNVSTLELGDSALYLCASSQDTGARSGYTFGSGTRLTVV.